This T cell receptor beta chain was obtained from a study of T-cell reconstitution after alpha-beta-depleted transplantation in children. Notes on the study in general: Hyperexpanded clones declined; after one year, newly produced T cells mostly supplied diversity.

In regard to this clonotype: Its specificity is unknown.

Unique molecular identifiers were incorporated when the TCRbeta library was constructed. Via MiXCR, TCRdb re-called the PCR reads, giving one row per CDR3 protein. The sample records over 400,000 distinct CDR3 sequences, over 40% being singletons. The CDR3 length is 15 residues. V dropped 1 base and J dropped 6; count of bases not matched to a gene: 7. CDR1 is DFQATT and CDR2 is SNEGSKA in the germline V gene (reference sequence). The material sequenced was PBMCs, taken before TCRalphabeta/CD19-depleted stem cell transplant. The TCR comes from a girl aged 2 to 9 with aplastic anemia, due to receive a stem cell transplant. The rearrangement uses TRBV20-1 and TRBJ2-1; 9 bases fit TRBD2. The CDR3 coding sequence is TGCAGTGCTAGAGTCGGTGGCGGGGGGGCCAATGAGCAGTTCTTC. Translating it yields CSARVGGGGANEQFF.